These T cell receptor beta chains were read from a single sample in a study of cytomegalovirus exposure and HLA in healthy donors. Data came from immunoSEQ multiplex PCR; TCRdb stores just in-frame clones and leaves some out. Of approximately 59,000 clones listed, approximately 92% are singletons. Sequencing was carried out using PBMCs. Source of these receptors: a man younger than 35 in good health and CMV-seropositive. CDR3s leave out the opening cysteine and the closing phenylalanine or tryptophan. The order of the fields is J gene, V gene, CDR3 protein.

TRBJ2-5	TRBV11-2	ASSLVRGETQY
TRBJ2-5	TRBV14	ASSQGPGGTGETQY
TRBJ2-7	TRBV4-2	ASSLPGQGSIEQY
TRBJ2-6	TRBV28	ASSLGTGISGANVLT
TRBJ2-7	TRBV28	ASSFEVTTSGSEYEQY
TRBJ2-3	TRBV5-1	ASRAGLSGNTDTQY
TRBJ2-1	TRBV19	ASSIPDEQF
TRBJ2-4	TRBV27	ASMTPSAKNIQY
TRBJ1-2	TRBV7-3	ASSVRTQTNYGYT
TRBJ1-1	TRBV7-8	ASSRQTGTGNTEAF
TRBJ2-1	TRBV7-7	ASSLEVAGSYNNEQF
TRBJ1-2	TRBV6-1	ASGDRAHYGYT
TRBJ2-3	TRBV9	ASGRVGGPDTQY
TRBJ2-1	TRBV5-1	ASSNGLAAASGEQF
TRBJ2-2	TRBV7-3	ASSPGAANTGELF
TRBJ1-1	TRBV7-9	ASSLLIETEAF
TRBJ2-3	TRBV30	AWSLSITDTQY
TRBJ2-7	TRBV19	ASSLKPGHRYEQY
TRBJ2-1	TRBV9	ASSVGPGEQF
TRBJ2-2	TRBV7-9	ASSLKSGSTGELF
TRBJ1-1	TRBV15	ATSREGQGAVGTEAF
TRBJ2-1	TRBV6-1	ASSVVQGAGEQF
TRBJ2-5	TRBV6-1	ASSTQREETQY
TRBJ2-3	TRBV7-2	ASGGTSTDTQY
TRBJ1-1	TRBV5-1	ASTSAGGRHTEAF
TRBJ2-1	TRBV19	ASTPDRATYNEQF
TRBJ2-2	TRBV7-9	ASSLWDRTGELF
TRBJ1-5	TRBV19	ASSMQDRGPGQPQH
TRBJ1-1	TRBV27	ASSPWTGSLNTEAF
TRBJ2-7	TRBV5-1	ASSLTGSTYEQY
TRBJ1-3	TRBV30	AWITMGGTGNTIY
TRBJ2-1	TRBV28	ASSSPLGAGAYNEQF
TRBJ2-3	TRBV5-1	ASSLDLAGADTQY
TRBJ1-2	TRBV6-6	ASSYSSGGLNYGYT
TRBJ2-1	TRBV6-5	ASNPAGAYNEQF
TRBJ1-1	TRBV6-1	ASSGRLGTEAF
TRBJ1-5	TRBV4-1	ASSQDRGQPQH
TRBJ2-7	TRBV30	AWSYGNYEQY
TRBJ2-7	TRBV6-6	ASSFRGTSGKYEQY
TRBJ2-3	TRBV30	AWSVGTSTRTDTQY
TRBJ2-7	TRBV4-1	ASSQTASGSYEQY
TRBJ2-7	TRBV7-8	ASSFRGVLSYEQY
TRBJ2-4	TRBV10-2	ASSDGNIQY
TRBJ2-1	TRBV2	ASRLTGDGNEQF
TRBJ2-6	TRBV19	ASSPFSSGANVLT
TRBJ2-3	TRBV27	ASSGTSGSTDTQY
TRBJ1-4	TRBV18	ASSPTATNEKLF
TRBJ2-1	TRBV11-3	ASSSGLAGYNEQF
TRBJ1-1	TRBV6-4	ASSPGGLNTEAF
TRBJ2-1	TRBV7-9	ASSLAGDRVSNEQF
TRBJ1-3	TRBV7-9	ASSPFRGQGGNTIY
TRBJ1-3	TRBV11-1	ASSVFRRGSAGNTIY
TRBJ1-4	TRBV28	ASSLSSAGAVNEKLF
TRBJ2-1	TRBV2	ASSADRRTSGSRF
TRBJ2-7	TRBV4-2	ASSQDRTGGFDEQY
TRBJ2-1	TRBV14	ASSQEVASGRAFLGEQF
TRBJ2-2	TRBV4-2	ASSLNIGLNTGELF